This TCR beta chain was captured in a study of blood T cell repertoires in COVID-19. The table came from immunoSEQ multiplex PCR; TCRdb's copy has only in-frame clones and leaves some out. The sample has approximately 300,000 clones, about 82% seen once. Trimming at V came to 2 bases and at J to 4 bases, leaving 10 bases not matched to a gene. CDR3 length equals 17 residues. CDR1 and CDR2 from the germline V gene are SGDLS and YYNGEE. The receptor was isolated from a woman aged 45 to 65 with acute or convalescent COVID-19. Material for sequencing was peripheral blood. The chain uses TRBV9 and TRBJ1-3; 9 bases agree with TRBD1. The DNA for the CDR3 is TGTGCCAGCAGCGTTGGGACAGGGAGCTTTTCGGGAAACACCATATATTTT. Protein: CASSVGTGSFSGNTIYF.